A single sample gave rise to the 16 T cell receptor beta chains below, sequenced in a study of T cells in Graves' hyperthyroidism and ophthalmopathy. Amplified TCR beta CDR3 regions came from RNA transcripts. First-round RT-PCR of the TCR CDR3 relied on the HTBI primer set. TCRdb called the multiplex PCR reads again in MiXCR, with one record for every CDR3 protein. The data contain some 510,000 distinct CDR3 sequences, about 20% of them singletons. The specimen sequenced was blood. Receptors were obtained from a man younger than 35 with Graves' hyperthyroidism.

V usage is TRBV28 and J usage is TRBJ2-2, with D hard to call. The V end was cut by 6 bases, the J end by 5 bases, with 13 bases between. CDR3 size: 14 residues. CDR1 is MDHEN and CDR2 is SYDVKM in the germline V gene. CDR3 DNA sequence: TGTGCCAGCAGGGTATCAAGGGCAACCGGGGAGCTGTTTTTT. It yields the protein CASRVSRATGELFF.

This clonotype was detected a few times. The rearrangement links TRBV19 to TRBJ1-1; D is undetermined. The CDR3 length is 16 residues. Germline CDR1 is LNHDA and CDR2 is SQIVND (reference sequence). V dropped 7 bases and J dropped 1 base, with 19 bases sitting between them. CDR3 residues: CASTPPFKGENTEAFF. The CDR3 nucleotides read TGTGCCAGTACTCCCCCCTTCAAGGGAGAGAACACTGAAGCTTTCTTT.

This chain uses TRBV24-1 with TRBJ1-2; 8 nucleotides match TRBD1. The length of the CDR3 is 14 residues. V shed 4 bases and J 6 bases; nucleotides not matched to a gene: 6. Germline V CDR1 and CDR2: KGHDR, SFDVKD. The CDR3 nucleotides read TGTGCCACCAGTGACCCAGGACAGGGCGATGGCTACACCTTC. Its protein is CATSDPGQGDGYTF.

This clonotype was seen at least ten times. The rearrangement links TRBV6-2 or TRBV6-3 to TRBJ1-2; D may be TRBD1 (6 bases). CDR3 length: 13 amino acids. Germline assignment: CDR1 MNHEY and CDR2 SVGEGT. V gave up 7 bases and J gave up 8 bases, with 17 bases separating them. CDR3 protein: CASTPDAGGGYTF. For the CDR3, the DNA is TGTGCCAGCACCCCGGACGCTGGGGGCGGCTACACCTTC.

The rearrangement uses TRBV11-1 and TRBJ2-2; D might be TRBD1 (6 bases). Germline lookup yields CDR1 SGHAT and CDR2 FQDESV (reference sequence). CDR3 size: 16 residues. Trimming took 1 base from V and 6 from J, leaving 15 bases between them. The CDR3 sequence is CASSLGRTGISGELFF. Written as DNA, the CDR3 is TGTGCCAGCAGCTTAGGACGAACAGGGATCTCCGGGGAGCTGTTTTTT.

At least ten counts were recorded for this clonotype. The chain recombines TRBV5-1 with TRBJ2-5; D tentatively fits TRBD1 or TRBD2 (6 bases each). Germline V gene data show CDR1 as SGHRS and CDR2 as YFSETQ. The CDR3 loop spans 13 amino acids. Trimming stripped 5 bases from V and 5 bases from J, with 13 bases between. CDR3 DNA sequence: TGCGCCAGCAGTAAGGAGGGGGGCGAGACCCAGTACTTC. Translating it yields CASSKEGGETQYF.

V gene TRBV20-1 combines with J gene TRBJ2-7, with D possibly being TRBD1 (6 bases). Germline-derived CDR1 and CDR2 are DFQATT and SNEGSKA (reference sequence). V was cut by 6 bases and J by 4 bases, with 22 bases left in between. The CDR3 runs 15 residues. CDR3 nucleotide sequence: TGCAGTGCGATCTCCGGGACAAGAATAAGTTACGAGCAGTACTTC. It yields the protein CSAISGTRISYEQYF.

The J gene is TRBJ1-2, the V gene TRBV2; unclear D gene. Germline values: CDR1 SNHLY, CDR2 FYNNEI. V was pared by 5 bases and J by 0 bases, with 13 bases between. The CDR3 has 15 residues. CDR3 in DNA: TGTGCCAGCAGTTCCAACAGCAGCCCTAACTATGGCTACACCTTC. Translated, it gives CASSSNSSPNYGYTF. Looking up the rest from reference TRBV2 and TRBJ1-2 gives the full variable domain: EPEVTQTPSHQVTQMGQEVILRCVPISNHLYFYWYRQILGQKVEFLVSFYNNEISEKSEIFDDQFSVERPDGSNFTLKIRSTKLEDSAMYFCASSSNSSPNYGYTFGSGTRLTVV.

This clonotype was detected ten times or more. The chain joins TRBV29-1 to TRBJ2-5; no definite D call. This CDR3 has 10 residues. Between the trimmed V and J ends, which lost 1 base and 9 bases, there was a span of 6 bases. CDR1 is SQVTM and CDR2 is ANQGSEA in the germline V gene. Here the CDR3 reads CSVEGRPQYF. The CDR3 DNA reads as TGCAGCGTTGAAGGTCGCCCCCAGTACTTC.

The chain carries TRBV11-2 and TRBJ2-7, with 8 bases aligning to TRBD2. Germline assignment: CDR1 SGHAT and CDR2 FQNNGV. The CDR3 is 15 residues long. The trim removed 4 bases at V and 0 bases at J, leaving 5 bases unmatched. The CDR3 coding sequence is TGTGCCAGCAGCTCCATCAGCGGGAGCTCCTACGAGCAGTACTTC. The encoded protein is CASSSISGSSYEQYF.

This clonotype came up a few times. The chain joins TRBV2 to TRBJ2-6, with TRBD1 as a possible D gene (5 bases). The CDR3 has 16 amino acids. V shed 2 bases and J shed 0 bases, with 8 bases lying between them. The germline gives CDR1 SNHLY, CDR2 FYNNEI. DNA of the CDR3: TGTGCCAGCAGTGAATACAGGAGCTCTGGGGCCAACGTCCTGACTTTC. This translates into CASSEYRSSGANVLTF.

This clonotype was found many times. The V and J genes are TRBV19 and TRBJ1-1, with D maybe TRBD1 (6 bases). CDR3 size: 14 residues. Looked up from germline, CDR1 is LNHDA and CDR2 is SQIVND (reference sequence). Trimming shortened V by 8 bases and J by 4 bases, and 17 bases separated the two germline ends. CDR3 protein: CASETGSGITEAFF. The CDR3 bases are TGTGCCAGTGAGACAGGTTCAGGGATCACTGAAGCTTTCTTT.

The chain has TRBV6-1 and TRBJ2-7, with a weak D call TRBD1 (5 bases). The CDR3 is 15 amino acids. Trimming pared 3 bases from V and 0 bases from J, leaving 12 bases between. Looked up from germline, CDR1 is MNHNS and CDR2 is SASEGT. The CDR3 region has the DNA TGTGCCAGCAGTGAGGGGCCGCTAAGCTCCTACGAGCAGTACTTC. Translated, it gives CASSEGPLSSYEQYF.

The chain links TRBV6-5 to TRBJ2-5; D gene uncertain. V lost 0 bases and J 5 bases, leaving 13 bases between the germline ends. Germline V lookup: CDR1 MNHEY, CDR2 SVGAGI. The CDR3 is 15 residues long. DNA for the CDR3: TGTGCCAGCAGTTACTCCACGGACCGTGGCGAGACCCAGTACTTC. Translated, it gives CASSYSTDRGETQYF.

This clonotype was detected many times. This chain joins TRBV30 and TRBJ1-6, with D hard to call. Germline loops: CDR1 GTSNPN, CDR2 SVGIG (reference sequence). V dropped 0 bases and J dropped 2 bases, with 5 bases sitting between them. This CDR3 comprises 14 residues. Written as DNA, the CDR3 is TGTGCCTGGAGTGTAGACACCTATAATTCACCCCTCCACTTT. This sequence encodes CAWSVDTYNSPLHF.

This clonotype was seen repeatedly, ten times or more. The gene calls are TRBV20-1 and TRBJ1-5; TRBD1 is a possible D gene (6 bases). Germline loops: CDR1 DFQATT, CDR2 SNEGSKA (reference sequence). The ends were cut back, 5 bases at V and 5 bases at J, with 13 bases in the middle. This CDR3 contains 13 residues. The CDR3 sequence: CSALGQLHQPQHF. The DNA of the CDR3 is TGCAGTGCTCTAGGACAGCTGCATCAGCCCCAGCATTTT.